This TCR beta chain originates from a study of beta chain features in type 1 diabetes. The isolated RNA, all of it, was reverse transcribed, so expressed TCRB transcripts were what got sequenced. Measured with immunoSEQ multiplex PCR; TCRdb has only the in-frame clones, and not every one. The sample has 860,000 or so clones; 17% are singletons. The ends were cut back, 3 bases at V and 1 base at J, with 6 bases in the middle. The CDR3 is 13 residues long. The V gene's germline CDR1 is SGHNT and CDR2 YYREEE (reference sequence). The chain has TRBV5-4 and TRBJ2-3; no definite D call. Sequencing was carried out using naive CD4+ T cells from blood. The clonotype comes from a woman under 30 in good health. The CDR3 DNA sequence: TGTGCCAGCAGCTCCCACGGCACAGATACGCAGTATTTT. Amino acids: CASSSHGTDTQYF. The variable domain in full, completed from reference TRBV5-4 and TRBJ2-3, reads ETGVTQSPTHLIKTRGQQVTLRCSSQSGHNTVSWYQQALGQGPQFIFQYYREEENGRGNFPPRFSGLQFPNYSSELNVNALELDDSALYLCASSSHGTDTQYFGPGTRLTVL.